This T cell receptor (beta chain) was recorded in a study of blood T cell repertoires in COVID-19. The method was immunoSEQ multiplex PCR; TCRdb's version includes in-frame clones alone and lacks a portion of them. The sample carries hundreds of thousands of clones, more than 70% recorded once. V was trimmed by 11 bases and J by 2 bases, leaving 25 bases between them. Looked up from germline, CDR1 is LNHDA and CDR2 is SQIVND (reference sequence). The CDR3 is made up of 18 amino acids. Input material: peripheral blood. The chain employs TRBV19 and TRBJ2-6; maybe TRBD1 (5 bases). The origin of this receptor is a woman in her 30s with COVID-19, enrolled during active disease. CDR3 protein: CAQTLAAGSRAGANVLTF. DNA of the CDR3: TGTGCCCAAACTCTGGCCGCAGGGTCCAGGGCTGGGGCCAACGTCCTGACTTTC. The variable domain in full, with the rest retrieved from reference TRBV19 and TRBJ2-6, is DGGITQSPKYLFRKEGQNVTLSCEQNLNHDAMYWYRQDPGQGLRLIYYSQIVNDFQKGDIAEGYSVSREKKESFPLTVTSAQKNPTAFYLCAQTLAAGSRAGANVLTFGAGSRLTVL.